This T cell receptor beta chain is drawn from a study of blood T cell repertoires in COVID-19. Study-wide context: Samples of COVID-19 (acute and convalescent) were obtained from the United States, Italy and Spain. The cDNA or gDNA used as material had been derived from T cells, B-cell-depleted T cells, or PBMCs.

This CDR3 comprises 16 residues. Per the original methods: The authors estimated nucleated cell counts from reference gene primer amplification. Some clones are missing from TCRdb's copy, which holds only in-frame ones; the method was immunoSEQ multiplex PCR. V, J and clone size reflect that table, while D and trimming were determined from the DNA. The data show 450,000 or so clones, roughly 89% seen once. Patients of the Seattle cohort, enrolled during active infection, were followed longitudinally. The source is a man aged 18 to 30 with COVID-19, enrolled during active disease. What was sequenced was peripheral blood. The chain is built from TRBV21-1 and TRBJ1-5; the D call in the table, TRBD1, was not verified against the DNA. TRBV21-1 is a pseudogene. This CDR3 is CASTRPGQDSNQPQHF. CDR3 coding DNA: TGTGCCAGCACTCGCCCAGGACAGGATAGCAATCAGCCCCAGCATTTT.